What follows are 26 T cell receptor beta chains derived from one specimen sequenced in a study of CD8 T cells in ankylosing spondylitis. Study-level findings and limits: Among TCR beta sequences, a motif of under ten highly homologous variants appeared characteristic of ankylosing spondylitis blood.

These receptors are not linked to any known antigen. TCRdb analysed the 5' RACE reads with MiXCR anew, one entry per CDR3 protein. The repertoire includes hundreds of thousands of distinct CDR3 sequences, approximately 11% of them detected once, and 6.8% sits in the top ten. The sequencing sample was made of blood, either unsorted or a sorted T cell fraction (not recorded which). The receptors here all came from a male donor with ankylosing spondylitis.

V usage is TRBV19 and J usage is TRBJ2-7, with a tentative D call TRBD1 (5 bases). Germline CDR1 is LNHDA and CDR2 is SQIVND (reference sequence). There are 14 residues in the CDR3. V gave up 3 bases and J gave up 6 bases, with 15 bases separating them. Here the CDR3 reads CASSIGLQGVEQYF. The CDR3, as DNA: TGTGCCAGTAGTATCGGGTTGCAGGGTGTCGAGCAGTACTTC.

This clonotype was counted a few times. The J gene is TRBJ1-1, the V gene TRBV21-1; the table calls TRBD1, which could not be checked here. TRBV21-1 is given as a pseudogene. The length of the CDR3 is 15 residues. In DNA, the CDR3 is TGTGCCAGCATTAGGGAAGGGTGGGGCTGGGCTGAAGCTTTCTTT. Protein: CASIREGWGWAEAFF.

This clonotype turned up a few times. V usage is TRBV20-1 and J usage is TRBJ2-3; tentative D call: TRBD2 (5 bases). The CDR3 runs to 14 residues. Looked up from germline, CDR1 is DFQATT and CDR2 is SNEGSKA (reference sequence). The chain's CDR3 is CRAEPGSLTDTQYF. The DNA of the CDR3 is TGCAGGGCGGAGCCGGGATCCCTCACAGATACGCAGTATTTT.

This clonotype was seen repeatedly, ten times or more. V gene TRBV7-2 combines with J gene TRBJ2-3; 7 bases map to TRBD2. Germline assignment: CDR1 SGHTA and CDR2 FQGNSA. Trimming took 10 bases from V and 2 from J; bases not matched to a gene: 6. This CDR3 has 13 amino acids. CDR3 residues: CATGLETTDTQYF. In DNA form, the CDR3 reads TGTGCCACCGGACTAGAGACCACAGATACGCAGTATTTT.

This clonotype showed up many times. The chain employs TRBV20-1 and TRBJ1-1; D not certain. CDR1 DFQATT and CDR2 SNEGSKA come from the germline V gene (reference sequence). Trimming cost V 3 bases and J 0 bases, with 11 bases left between them. The CDR3 has 14 amino acids. In DNA, the CDR3 is TGCAGTGCTAGTCCTGTGGGAATGAACACTGAAGCTTTCTTT. It yields the protein CSASPVGMNTEAFF.

The chain links TRBV5-1 to TRBJ2-2, with TRBD2 matching 8 bases. CDR1 SGHRS and CDR2 YFSETQ come from the germline V gene. The ends lost 1 base at V and 5 bases at J; junction bases unmatched: 10. The CDR3 length is 17 residues. The chain's CDR3 is CASSLWWISGGTGELFF. CDR3 coding DNA: TGCGCCAGCAGCTTGTGGTGGATCTCGGGAGGGACCGGGGAGCTGTTTTTT.

This clonotype was detected only once. This chain uses TRBV27 with TRBJ2-3; tentative D call: TRBD1 (5 bases). Germline lookup yields CDR1 MNHEY and CDR2 SMNVEV (reference sequence). Between the trimmed V and J ends, which lost 0 bases and 1 base, there was a span of 11 bases. The CDR3 runs 16 residues. The CDR3 region is CASSLSRGSGTDTQYF. CDR3 DNA: TGTGCCAGCAGTTTATCTAGGGGCTCGGGCACAGATACGCAGTATTTT.

The J gene is TRBJ2-3, the V gene TRBV7-6, with 7 nucleotides matching TRBD2. The CDR3 length is 14 residues. Germline CDR1 and CDR2: SGHVS and FNYEAQ. J was trimmed by 2 bases and V by 4 bases; bases with no gene match: 3. As DNA, the CDR3 is TGTGCCAGCAGCTCACGGGGGGTCACAGATACGCAGTATTTT. Encoded protein: CASSSRGVTDTQYF.

This sequence joins TRBV24-1 and TRBJ2-5; D is undetermined. Germline lookup yields CDR1 KGHDR and CDR2 SFDVKD. Trimming pared 1 base from V and 0 bases from J, leaving 5 bases between. The CDR3 extends over 14 amino acids. The CDR3 DNA follows: TGTGCCACCAGTGATTTCCCCAACCAAGAGACCCAGTACTTC. Translated: CATSDFPNQETQYF.

This clonotype has only a few counts. The J gene is TRBJ2-7, the V gene TRBV12-3 or TRBV12-4; D is unclear. V was cut by 3 bases and J by 0 bases, with 12 bases left in between. This CDR3 contains 15 residues. In DNA form, the CDR3 reads TGTGCCAGCAGTTTTGGCCCGGAGAGCTCCTACGAGCAGTACTTC. This gives the protein CASSFGPESSYEQYF.

This clonotype turned up a few times. The chain uses TRBV24-1 and TRBJ1-2; D is unclear. V was clipped by 3 bases and J by 2 bases, with 12 bases between them. CDR1 KGHDR and CDR2 SFDVKD come from the germline V gene. The CDR3 covers 15 residues. CDR3 nucleotides: TGTGCCACCAGTGATCCCATGGGAGGGAACTATGGCTACACCTTC. Its protein product is CATSDPMGGNYGYTF.

This clonotype was observed a handful of times. The chain links TRBV4-1 to TRBJ1-3; D gene uncertain. This CDR3 region has 15 residues. Trimming pared 4 bases from V and 3 bases from J, leaving 13 bases between. Germline V CDR1 and CDR2: MGHRA, YSYEKL. CDR3 in amino acids: CASSRHTDGGNTIYF. The DNA of the CDR3 is TGCGCCAGCAGCCGACACACGGACGGTGGAAACACCATATATTTT.

In this sample, this clonotype turned up a few times. The rearrangement links TRBV5-1 to TRBJ2-1, with D unclear. There are 16 residues in the CDR3. Trimming cost V 0 bases and J 0 bases, with 10 bases left between them. Germline V gene data show CDR1 as SGHRS and CDR2 as YFSETQ. The CDR3 DNA reads TGCGCCAGCAGCTTGGGAGGAGTCCCCTCCTACAATGAGCAGTTCTTC. Translated: CASSLGGVPSYNEQFF.

Notes on this clonotype: A much more abundant neighbour one base away suggests this may be a read error. The V and J genes are TRBV20-1 and TRBJ2-1; D might be TRBD2 (7 bases). The germline CDR1 and CDR2 sequences are DFQATT and SNEGSKA (reference sequence). The CDR3 extends over 14 amino acids. V was pared by 7 bases and J by 5 bases, with 18 bases between. In DNA form, the CDR3 reads TGCAGTGATAGTGAGGGGGGGTTCGACAATGAGCAGTTCTTC. This sequence encodes CSDSEGGFDNEQFF.

This clonotype showed up just a few times. The chain combines TRBV20-1 with TRBJ2-1, with D possibly being TRBD1 or TRBD2 (5 bases each). Trimming took 0 bases from V and 4 from J, leaving 13 bases between them. The length of the CDR3 is 15 residues. Germline CDR1 is DFQATT and CDR2 is SNEGSKA (reference sequence). Here the CDR3 DNA reads TGCAGTGCTAGAGATGGGACCACCGTTTACAATGAGCAGTTCTTC. This gives the protein CSARDGTTVYNEQFF.

The table lists this clonotype with a few counts. V gene TRBV15 combines with J gene TRBJ2-7; possible D gene TRBD1, 6 bases. V was clipped by 3 bases and J by 3 bases, with 18 bases between them. CDR1 LNHNV and CDR2 YYDKDF come from the germline V gene (reference sequence). The CDR3 contains 16 residues. The CDR3 sequence is CATSREIGGTYYEQYF. Written as DNA, the CDR3 is TGTGCCACCAGCAGGGAAATAGGGGGAACCTACTACGAGCAGTACTTC.

The chain recombines TRBV18 with TRBJ2-1; D is ambiguous. The germline gives CDR1 KGHSH, CDR2 LQKENI. This CDR3 spans 15 amino acids. V was clipped by 0 bases and J by 7 bases, with 13 bases between them. This chain's CDR3 is CASSPPSRPLNEQFF. The CDR3 nucleotides are TGTGCCAGCTCACCACCGTCGCGCCCATTGAATGAGCAGTTCTTC.

This clonotype appeared a few times. The chain is built from TRBV7-9 and TRBJ1-2; D is unresolved. Per the germline V gene, CDR1 is SEHNR and CDR2 is FQNEAQ (reference sequence). Trimming took off 5 bases at V and 4 bases at J, with 17 bases between the two ends. This CDR3 has 15 amino acids. This CDR3 reads CASSPKVPGLYGYTF. The CDR3, as DNA: TGTGCCAGCAGCCCAAAAGTACCTGGTCTCTATGGCTACACCTTC.

The chain joins TRBV20-1 to TRBJ2-5; the D gene is possibly TRBD2 (5 bases). The ends were cut back, 4 bases at V and 4 bases at J, with 13 bases in the middle. In germline, CDR1 is DFQATT, CDR2 SNEGSKA (reference sequence). The CDR3 loop spans 13 amino acids. The CDR3 bases are TGCAGTGCTAATAGGGCCGCGGGAGAGACCCAGTACTTC. Protein product: CSANRAAGETQYF.

V and J are TRBV7-9 and TRBJ2-2; 9 bases map to TRBD2. The CDR3 covers 12 residues. The ends lost 9 bases at V and 8 bases at J; junction bases unmatched: 4. The V gene's germline CDR1 is SEHNR and CDR2 FQNEAQ (reference sequence). CDR3 loop: CASLAGSGELFF. The CDR3 DNA follows: TGTGCCAGTCTAGCGGGAAGTGGGGAGCTGTTTTTT.

In regard to this clonotype: Just one base apart from a much larger clone, this may be a read error. The chain employs TRBV20-1 and TRBJ2-1; 11 bases agree with TRBD2. This CDR3 region has 17 residues. Germline CDR1 and CDR2: DFQATT and SNEGSKA (reference sequence). V lost 1 base and J lost 4; bases outside the gene matches: 9. Written as DNA, the CDR3 is TGCAGTGCTAGAGGCGATAGCGGGAGGGCGGGGTACAATGAGCAGTTCTTC. Its protein product is CSARGDSGRAGYNEQFF.

This clonotype was observed a handful of times. The chain employs TRBV2 and TRBJ1-2, with D perhaps matching TRBD1 (6 bases). The CDR3 covers 13 residues. The V and J ends lost 4 bases and 2 bases respectively, with 8 bases between them. Germline V gene sequence: CDR1 SNHLY, CDR2 FYNNEI. CDR3 DNA sequence: TGTGCCAGCAGTGGGACAGAAAACTATGGCTACACCTTC. Encoded protein: CASSGTENYGYTF.

In its sample, this clonotype was seen many times. The chain joins TRBV24-1 to TRBJ2-1; the D call may be TRBD1 or TRBD2 (5 bases each). The CDR3 totals 13 residues. In germline, CDR1 is KGHDR, CDR2 SFDVKD. V was shortened by 0 bases and J by 7 bases, with 6 bases between the two germline ends. Written as DNA, the CDR3 is TGTGCCACCAGTGATTTGGGGGGAAATGAGCAGTTCTTC. Protein product: CATSDLGGNEQFF.

The chain combines TRBV18 with TRBJ1-1; TRBD1 matches 12 bases. Per germline, CDR1 KGHSH and CDR2 LQKENI. The junction had 8 bases not matched to a gene; V was cut back by 3 bases and J by 6 bases. The CDR3 runs 16 residues. CDR3 DNA: TGTGCCAGCTCACCCGGGACAGGGGGCTATCGGGCTGAAGCTTTCTTT. Protein product: CASSPGTGGYRAEAFF.

This clonotype occurred a few times. The chain carries TRBV3-1 and TRBJ2-3; 7 nucleotides agree with TRBD2. CDR3 length equals 17 residues. V trimming: 4 bases; J trimming: 3 bases; junction bases outside the gene matches: 13. Germline CDR1 and CDR2: LGHDT and YNNKEL (reference sequence). The CDR3 DNA reads TGTGCCAGCAGCCGATCGCTTCTCAGCGGGATTACAGATACGCAGTATTTT. Translating gives CASSRSLLSGITDTQYF.

The gene calls are TRBV9 and TRBJ2-1, with 7 bases lining up with TRBD1. The J segment lost 0 bases and the V segment lost 3 bases, leaving 3 bases of the junction unmatched. CDR1 SGDLS and CDR2 YYNGEE come from the germline V gene. The CDR3 is 15 residues long. CDR3 protein: CASSDRGFSYNEQFF. The CDR3 DNA reads as TGTGCCAGCAGCGACAGGGGCTTCTCCTACAATGAGCAGTTCTTC.